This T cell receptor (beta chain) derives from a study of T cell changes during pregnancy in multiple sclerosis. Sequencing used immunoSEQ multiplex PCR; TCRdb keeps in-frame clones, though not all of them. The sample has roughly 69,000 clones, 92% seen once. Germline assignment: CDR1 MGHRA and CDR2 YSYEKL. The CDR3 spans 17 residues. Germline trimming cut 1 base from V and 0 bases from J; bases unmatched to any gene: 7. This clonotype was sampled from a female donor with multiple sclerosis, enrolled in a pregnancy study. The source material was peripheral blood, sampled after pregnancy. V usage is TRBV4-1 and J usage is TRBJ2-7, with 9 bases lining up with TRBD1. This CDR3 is CASSQAFGTGSSYEQYF. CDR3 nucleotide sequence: TGCGCCAGCAGCCAAGCATTCGGGACAGGGAGCTCCTACGAGCAGTACTTC.